This T cell receptor (beta chain) was obtained from a study of naive and memory T cell subsets. V was clipped by 5 bases and J by 2 bases; unmatched bases: 7. Germline CDR1 DFQATT, CDR2 SNEGSKA (reference sequence). This CDR3 is built from 15 residues. An oligonucleotide containing a UMI was ligated to the 3' end of TCR cDNA. Ligated cDNA underwent four rounds of PCR with nested alpha and beta constant region primers and SP2. TCRdb passed the 5' RACE reads through MiXCR, listing each CDR3 protein once. In the table there are about 56,000 distinct CDR3 sequences, under 10% of which are singletons. The gene calls are TRBV20-1 and TRBJ2-1, with 9 bases matching TRBD1. This clonotype was obtained from a female donor in good health. Here the CDR3 reads CSARTGTGTYNEQFF. Here the CDR3 DNA reads TGCAGTGCTCGCACCGGGACAGGGACCTACAATGAGCAGTTCTTC.